The rows below give T cell receptor beta chains drawn from one sample of a study of T cell changes during pregnancy in multiple sclerosis. TCRdb's table, derived via immunoSEQ multiplex PCR, lists solely in-frame clones and lacks some. Of approximately 90,000 clones in the sample, 91% were seen once. Sample: peripheral blood, taken after pregnancy. The source of these receptors is a female donor in good health, enrolled as a control in a pregnancy study. Each CDR3 is given with its conserved first and last residue. D genes are given only for firm matches. Not every row has a clone size; where given, it reads once, few, many or a size class.

TRBV5-4	TRBJ1-1	TRBD1	.	TGTGCCAGCAGCTGGGGGACAGGGACGGAGGGGAACACTGAAGCTTTCTTT	CASSWGTGTEGNTEAFF
TRBV20-1	TRBJ1-2	.	.	TGCAGTGCTAGAGCGGGGGGAGGCTACACCTTC	CSARAGGGYTF
TRBV28	TRBJ2-1	TRBD2	once	TGTGCCAGCAGTCCCGCGGCGGGGGGACCCTACAATGAGCAGTTCTTC	CASSPAAGGPYNEQFF
TRBV5-1	TRBJ1-2	.	few	TGCGCCAGCAGCTTGGATAGTGGCTACACCTTC	CASSLDSGYTF
TRBV13	TRBJ2-2	.	.	TGTGCCAGCAGCCACCGGGCCCTGACAGCCGGGGAGCTGTTTTTT	CASSHRALTAGELFF
TRBV7-2	TRBJ1-5	.	.	TGTGCCAGCAGCTTGGGGCTCAACAATCAGCCCCAGCATTTT	CASSLGLNNQPQHF
TRBV7-9	TRBJ2-2	.	.	TGTGCCAGCAGCTACTCCATTTTCCGGGACAAGAACACCGGGGAGCTGTTTTTT	CASSYSIFRDKNTGELFF
TRBV19	TRBJ2-7	TRBD1	.	TGTGCGTCAGGGACAGCCTACGAGCAGTACTTC	CASGTAYEQYF
TRBV12-5	TRBJ2-3	.	.	TGTGCTAGTGGTCCCCTCGGGACAGATACGCAGTATTTT	CASGPLGTDTQYF
TRBV4-3	TRBJ2-5	.	.	TGCGCCAGCAGCCAAGATTATCGTCGGGAAGAGACCCAGTACTTC	CASSQDYRREETQYF
TRBV5-6	TRBJ1-2	.	.	TGTGCCAGCAGCTCCCGAGGGGGGGAAAGCTATGGCTACACCTTC	CASSSRGGESYGYTF
TRBV7-2	TRBJ2-4	TRBD2	.	TGTGCCAGCAGCTTAGGCGGAGCGGGGGGGCAGAACATTCAGTACTTC	CASSLGGAGGQNIQYF
TRBV19	TRBJ2-3	.	.	TGTGCCAGTAGTGAGGGTCAGTGGGTATGGACAGATACGCAGTATTTT	CASSEGQWVWTDTQYF
TRBV5-6	TRBJ1-2	TRBD1	few	TGTGCCAGCAGTACGGGACAGCTATATGGCTACACCTTC	CASSTGQLYGYTF
TRBV4-3	TRBJ2-6	.	.	TGCGCCAGCAGCCATCAGGGTACTGGGGCCAACGTCCTGACTTTC	CASSHQGTGANVLTF
TRBV6-5	TRBJ2-1	.	.	TGTGCCAGCACGGGCAGGGAATATGAGCAGTTCTTC	CASTGREYEQFF
TRBV30	TRBJ1-5	.	.	TGTGCCTGGAGTCCGGTGGGCCTTCCGGGCAATCAGCCCCAGCATTTT	CAWSPVGLPGNQPQHF
TRBV29-1	TRBJ2-1	TRBD2	.	TGCAGCGCGGGACTAGGCGATGAGCAGTTCTTC	CSAGLGDEQFF
TRBV28	TRBJ2-1	TRBD1	.	TGTGCCAGCAGTACCTCCGGGACAGGCGACAATGAGCAGTTCTTC	CASSTSGTGDNEQFF
TRBV5-1	TRBJ1-1	.	.	TGCGCCAGCAGCGTCCGGCCCGGATCCGAGGGCACTGAAGCTTTCTTT	CASSVRPGSEGTEAFF
TRBV4-3	TRBJ1-1	.	once	TGCGCCAGCAGCCGGGGCCGGAACACTGAAGCTTTCTTT	CASSRGRNTEAFF
TRBV7-9	TRBJ1-1	.	.	TGTGCCAGCAGCCCGAATAGCCCCGAAGCTTTCTTT	CASSPNSPEAFF
TRBV7-8	TRBJ1-6	TRBD1	.	TGTGCCAGCAGCTTGGACAGGGGTAGGAATTCACCCCTCCACTTT	CASSLDRGRNSPLHF
TRBV11-1	TRBJ1-5	.	.	TGTGCCAGCAGCTTACGCGTATATAGCAATCAGCCCCAGCATTTT	CASSLRVYSNQPQHF
TRBV15	TRBJ1-5	TRBD1	.	TGTGCCACCAACCCGGACAGGGGTAAAGATCAGCCCCAGCATTTT	CATNPDRGKDQPQHF
TRBV5-5	TRBJ1-2	TRBD1	.	TGTGCCAGCAGCCCCACGGGGACAGGGGGTGGCTATGGCTACACCTTC	CASSPTGTGGGYGYTF
TRBV5-4	TRBJ1-2	.	.	TGTGCCAGCTCTAACGGGGGAATTCGGTCGAATGGCTACACCTTC	CASSNGGIRSNGYTF
TRBV6-6	TRBJ1-2	.	.	TGTGCCAGCGAGCCGGGGGGACTTAATGGCTACACCTTC	CASEPGGLNGYTF
TRBV4-2	TRBJ2-5	.	.	TGTGCCAGCAGCCAAGTGAGAGGGGGGGCCCTAGAGACCCAGTACTTC	CASSQVRGGALETQYF
TRBV2	TRBJ2-7	.	.	TGTGCCAGCAGTTTCGAGGTGACTCAGCAGTACTTC	CASSFEVTQQYF
TRBV7-9	TRBJ1-2	TRBD1	once	TGTGCCAGCAGCTCAAACCGGGACAGGGCTTTTGGCTACACCTTC	CASSSNRDRAFGYTF
TRBV6-5	TRBJ1-2	.	.	TGTGCCAGCTTCAACTACTATGGCTACACCTTC	CASFNYYGYTF
TRBV30	TRBJ1-2	.	.	TGTGCCTCGGGGGGTGGCTACACCTTC	CASGGGYTF
TRBV6-1	TRBJ1-2	TRBD1	.	TGTGCCAGCAGGGGGGACAGGGTCAGTGGCTACACCTTC	CASRGDRVSGYTF
TRBV4-3	TRBJ1-2	TRBD1	.	TGCGCCAGCAGCCAAAGATCGGGACCGGGACAGGGGAATGGCTACACCTTC	CASSQRSGPGQGNGYTF
TRBV6-6	TRBJ2-5	.	.	TGTGCCAGCAGTTACGTGGAGAGGGGGGGGTACTTC	CASSYVERGGYF
TRBV5-1	TRBJ2-1	.	.	TGCGCCAGCAGCTTAGGTCTAGCCGTCGATGAGCAGTTCTTC	CASSLGLAVDEQFF
TRBV30	TRBJ2-3	.	.	TGTGCCTGGGGCCCGCCGGGACAACAGTATTTT	CAWGPPGQQYF
TRBV7-2	TRBJ2-5	TRBD2	.	TGTGCCAGCAGCGGCGGGGGGCGTGCAGAGACCCAGTACTTC	CASSGGGRAETQYF
TRBV6-1	TRBJ1-5	TRBD1	.	TGTGCCAGCAGTGGACAGGGCGGCAATCAGCCCCAGCATTTT	CASSGQGGNQPQHF
TRBV11-2	TRBJ1-3	TRBD1	.	TGTGCCAGCAGTTGGACAGGCGTCGGAGCCACCATATATTTT	CASSWTGVGATIYF
TRBV19	TRBJ2-2	TRBD1	.	TGTGCCAGCAACCGACAGGGTAGTGGCACCGGGGAGCTGTTTTTT	CASNRQGSGTGELFF
TRBV10-3	TRBJ1-1	TRBD1	.	TGTGCCATCAGTGTAACGGGACAGGGAACTGAAGCTTTCTTT	CAISVTGQGTEAFF